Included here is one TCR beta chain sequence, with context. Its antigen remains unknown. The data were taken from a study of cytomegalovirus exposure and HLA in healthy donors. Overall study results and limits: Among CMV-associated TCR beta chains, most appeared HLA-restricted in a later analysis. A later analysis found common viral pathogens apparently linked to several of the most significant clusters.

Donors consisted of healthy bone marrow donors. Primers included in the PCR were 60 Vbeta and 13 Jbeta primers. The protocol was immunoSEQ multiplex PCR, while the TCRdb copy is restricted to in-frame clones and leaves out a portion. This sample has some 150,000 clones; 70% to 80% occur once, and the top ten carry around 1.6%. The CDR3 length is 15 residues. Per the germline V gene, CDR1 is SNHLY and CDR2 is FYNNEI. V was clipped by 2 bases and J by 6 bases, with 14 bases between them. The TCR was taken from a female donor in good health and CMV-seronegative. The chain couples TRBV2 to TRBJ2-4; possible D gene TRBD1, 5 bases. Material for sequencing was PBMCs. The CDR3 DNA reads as TGTGCCAGCAGTGAACCAGGAGACAGTAGAAACATTCAGTACTTC. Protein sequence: CASSEPGDSRNIQYF.